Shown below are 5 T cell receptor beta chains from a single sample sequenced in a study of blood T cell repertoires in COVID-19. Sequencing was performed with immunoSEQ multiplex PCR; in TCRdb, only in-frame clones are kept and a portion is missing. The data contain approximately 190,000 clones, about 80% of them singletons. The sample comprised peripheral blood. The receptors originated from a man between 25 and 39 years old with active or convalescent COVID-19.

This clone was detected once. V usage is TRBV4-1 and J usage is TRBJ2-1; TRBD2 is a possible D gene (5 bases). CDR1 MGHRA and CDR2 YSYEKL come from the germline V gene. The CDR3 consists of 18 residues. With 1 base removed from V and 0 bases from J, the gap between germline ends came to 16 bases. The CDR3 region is CASSQARRLGSSYNEQFF. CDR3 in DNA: TGCGCCAGCAGCCAAGCCCGGAGACTGGGGAGCTCCTACAATGAGCAGTTCTTC.

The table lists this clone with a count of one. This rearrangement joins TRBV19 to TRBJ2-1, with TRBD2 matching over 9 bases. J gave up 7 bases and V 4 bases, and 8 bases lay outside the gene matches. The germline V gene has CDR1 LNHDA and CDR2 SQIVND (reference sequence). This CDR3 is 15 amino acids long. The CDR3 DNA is TGTGCCAGTAGTACACAGACTAGCGGAAAGAATGAGCAGTTCTTC. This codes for CASSTQTSGKNEQFF.

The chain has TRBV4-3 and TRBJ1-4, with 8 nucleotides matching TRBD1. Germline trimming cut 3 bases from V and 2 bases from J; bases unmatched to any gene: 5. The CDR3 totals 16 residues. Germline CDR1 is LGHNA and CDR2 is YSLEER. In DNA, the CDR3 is TGCGCCAGCAGCCAGGGCCCAGGGGGCACTAATGAAAAACTGTTTTTT. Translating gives CASSQGPGGTNEKLFF.

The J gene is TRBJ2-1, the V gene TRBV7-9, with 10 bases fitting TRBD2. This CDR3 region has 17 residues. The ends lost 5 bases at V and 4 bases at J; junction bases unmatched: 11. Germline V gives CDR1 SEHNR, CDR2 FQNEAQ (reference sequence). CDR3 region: CASSGASGSHGYNEQFF. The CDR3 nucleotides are TGTGCCAGCAGCGGTGCTAGCGGGAGTCATGGGTACAATGAGCAGTTCTTC.

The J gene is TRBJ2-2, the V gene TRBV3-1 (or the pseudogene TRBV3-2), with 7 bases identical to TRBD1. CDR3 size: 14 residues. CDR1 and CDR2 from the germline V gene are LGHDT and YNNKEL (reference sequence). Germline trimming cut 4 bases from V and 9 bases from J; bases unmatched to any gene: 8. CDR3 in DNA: TGTGCCAGCAGCCCCGCCGACAGGGACCGGGAGCTGTTTTTT. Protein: CASSPADRDRELFF.